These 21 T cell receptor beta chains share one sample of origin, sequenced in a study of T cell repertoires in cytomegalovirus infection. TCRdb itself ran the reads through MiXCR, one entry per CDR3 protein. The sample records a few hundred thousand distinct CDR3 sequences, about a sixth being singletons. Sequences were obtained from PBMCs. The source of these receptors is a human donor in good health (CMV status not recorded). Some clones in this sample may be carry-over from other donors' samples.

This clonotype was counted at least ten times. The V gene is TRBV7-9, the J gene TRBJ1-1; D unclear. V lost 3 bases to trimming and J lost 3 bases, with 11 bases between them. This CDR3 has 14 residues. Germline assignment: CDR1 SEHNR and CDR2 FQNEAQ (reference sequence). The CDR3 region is CASSFRGTDTEAFF. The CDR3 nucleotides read TGTGCCAGCAGCTTCCGGGGTACGGACACTGAAGCTTTCTTT.

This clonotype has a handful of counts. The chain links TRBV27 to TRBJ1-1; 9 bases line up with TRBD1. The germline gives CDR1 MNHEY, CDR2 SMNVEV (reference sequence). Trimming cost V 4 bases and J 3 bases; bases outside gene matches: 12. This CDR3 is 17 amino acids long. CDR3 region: CASSSPHRGRRDTEAFF. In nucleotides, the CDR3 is TGTGCCAGCAGTTCACCGCACAGGGGGCGTCGGGACACTGAAGCTTTCTTT.

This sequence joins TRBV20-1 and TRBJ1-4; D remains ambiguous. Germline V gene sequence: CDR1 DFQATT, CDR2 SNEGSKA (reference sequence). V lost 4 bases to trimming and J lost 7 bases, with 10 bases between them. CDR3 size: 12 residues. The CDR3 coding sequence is TGCAGTGCTACATCTTTGAGTGAAAAACTGTTTTTT. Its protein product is CSATSLSEKLFF.

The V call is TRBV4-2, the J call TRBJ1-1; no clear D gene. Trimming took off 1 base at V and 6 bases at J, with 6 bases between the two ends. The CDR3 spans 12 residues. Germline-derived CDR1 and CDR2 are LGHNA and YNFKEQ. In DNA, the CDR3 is TGTGCCAGCAGCCAAGGCAGGCCTGAAGCTTTCTTT. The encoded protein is CASSQGRPEAFF.

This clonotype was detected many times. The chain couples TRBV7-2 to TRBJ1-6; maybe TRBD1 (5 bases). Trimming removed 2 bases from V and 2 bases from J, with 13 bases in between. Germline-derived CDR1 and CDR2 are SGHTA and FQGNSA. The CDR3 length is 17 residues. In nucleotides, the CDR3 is TGTGCCAGCAGCTTAAATGGGGGAGGGACCTATAATTCACCCCTCCACTTT. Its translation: CASSLNGGGTYNSPLHF.

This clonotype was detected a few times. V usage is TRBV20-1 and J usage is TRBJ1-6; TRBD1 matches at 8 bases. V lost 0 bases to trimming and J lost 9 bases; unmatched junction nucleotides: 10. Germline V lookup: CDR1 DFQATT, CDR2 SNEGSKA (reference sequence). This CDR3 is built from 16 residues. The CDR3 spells CSARDQRQGKSSPLHF. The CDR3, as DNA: TGCAGTGCTAGAGATCAGAGACAGGGGAAGAGTTCACCCCTCCACTTT.

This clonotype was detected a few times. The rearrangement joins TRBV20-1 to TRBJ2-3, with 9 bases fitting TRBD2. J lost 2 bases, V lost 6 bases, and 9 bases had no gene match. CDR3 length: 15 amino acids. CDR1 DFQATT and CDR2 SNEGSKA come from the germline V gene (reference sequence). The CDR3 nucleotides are TGCAGTGCAACTTTAGCGGGGGTGATCACAGATACGCAGTATTTT. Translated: CSATLAGVITDTQYF.

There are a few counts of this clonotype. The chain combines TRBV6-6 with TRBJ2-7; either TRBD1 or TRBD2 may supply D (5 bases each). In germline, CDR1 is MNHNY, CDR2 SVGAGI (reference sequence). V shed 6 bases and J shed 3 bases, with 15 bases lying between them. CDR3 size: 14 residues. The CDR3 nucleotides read TGTGCCAGCAGATCCGGGGCCGAAGTCTACGAGCAGTACTTC. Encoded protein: CASRSGAEVYEQYF.

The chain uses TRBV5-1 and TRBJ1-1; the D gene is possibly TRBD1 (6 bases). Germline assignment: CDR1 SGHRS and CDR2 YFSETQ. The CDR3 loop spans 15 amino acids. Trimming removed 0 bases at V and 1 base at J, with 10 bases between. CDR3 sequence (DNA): TGCGCCAGCAGCTTGGTCCGGACAGAGAACACTGAAGCTTTCTTT. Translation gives CASSLVRTENTEAFF.

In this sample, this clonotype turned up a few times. For the CDR3, the DNA is TGCAGTGCGGGACAGGGGACCTATGGCTACACCTTC. This sequence encodes CSAGQGTYGYTF. The gene calls are TRBV20-1 and TRBJ1-2; 10 bases agree with TRBD1. Per germline, CDR1 DFQATT and CDR2 SNEGSKA (reference sequence). The CDR3 covers 12 residues. The J segment lost 4 bases and the V segment lost 6 bases, leaving 2 bases of the junction unmatched.

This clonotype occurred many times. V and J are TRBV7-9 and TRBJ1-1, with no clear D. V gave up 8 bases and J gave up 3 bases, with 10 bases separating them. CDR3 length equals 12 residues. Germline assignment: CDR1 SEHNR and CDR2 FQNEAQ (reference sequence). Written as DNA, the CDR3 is TGTGCCAGCGGCGATGGGCACACTGAAGCTTTCTTT. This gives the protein CASGDGHTEAFF.

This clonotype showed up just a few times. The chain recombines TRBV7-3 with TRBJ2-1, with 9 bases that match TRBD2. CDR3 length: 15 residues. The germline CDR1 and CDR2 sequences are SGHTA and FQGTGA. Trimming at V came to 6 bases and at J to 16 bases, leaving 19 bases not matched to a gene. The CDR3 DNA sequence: TGTGCCAGCAGTCCTTCCGGCGGGGGGGCGATGGAATCTTTCTTC. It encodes CASSPSGGGAMESFF.

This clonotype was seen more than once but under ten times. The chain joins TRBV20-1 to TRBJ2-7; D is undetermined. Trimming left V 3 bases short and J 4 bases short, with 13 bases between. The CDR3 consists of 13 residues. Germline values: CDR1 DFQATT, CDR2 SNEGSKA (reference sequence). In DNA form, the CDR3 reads TGCAGTGCTAGTTCGACGGTGGAGTACGAGCAGTACTTC. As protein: CSASSTVEYEQYF.

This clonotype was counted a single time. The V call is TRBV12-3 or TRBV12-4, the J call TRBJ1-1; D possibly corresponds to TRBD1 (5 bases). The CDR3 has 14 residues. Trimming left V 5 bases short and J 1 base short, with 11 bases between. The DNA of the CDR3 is TGTGCCAGCAGTCCGAATACAGGGAACACTGAAGCTTTCTTT. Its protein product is CASSPNTGNTEAFF.

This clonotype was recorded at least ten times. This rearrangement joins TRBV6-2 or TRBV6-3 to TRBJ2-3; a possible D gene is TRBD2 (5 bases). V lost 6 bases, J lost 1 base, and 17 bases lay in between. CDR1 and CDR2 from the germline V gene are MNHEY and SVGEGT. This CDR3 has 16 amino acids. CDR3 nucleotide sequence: TGTGCCAGCAGCCCTACCCTGCTGCGGGGCACAGATACGCAGTATTTT. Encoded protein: CASSPTLLRGTDTQYF.

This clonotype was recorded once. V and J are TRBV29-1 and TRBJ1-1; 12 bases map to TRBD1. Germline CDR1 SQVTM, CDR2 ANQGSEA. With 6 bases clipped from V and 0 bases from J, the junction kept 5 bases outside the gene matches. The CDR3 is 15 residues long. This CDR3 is CSVGQGASVNTEAFF. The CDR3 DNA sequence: TGCAGCGTGGGACAGGGGGCTTCCGTGAACACTGAAGCTTTCTTT.

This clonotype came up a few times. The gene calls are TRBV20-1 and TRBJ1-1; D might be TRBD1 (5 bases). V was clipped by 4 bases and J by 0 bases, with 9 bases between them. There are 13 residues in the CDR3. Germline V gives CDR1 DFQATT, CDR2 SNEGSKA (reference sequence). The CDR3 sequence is CSAKGQLNTEAFF. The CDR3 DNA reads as TGCAGTGCTAAGGGGCAGTTGAACACTGAAGCTTTCTTT.

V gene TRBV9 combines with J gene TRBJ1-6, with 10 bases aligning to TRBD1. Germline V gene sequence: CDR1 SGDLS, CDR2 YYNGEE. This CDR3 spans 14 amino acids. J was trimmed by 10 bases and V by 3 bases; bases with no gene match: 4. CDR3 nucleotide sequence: TGTGCCAGCAGCGGACAGGGGGCAGAATCACCCCTCCACTTT. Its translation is CASSGQGAESPLHF.

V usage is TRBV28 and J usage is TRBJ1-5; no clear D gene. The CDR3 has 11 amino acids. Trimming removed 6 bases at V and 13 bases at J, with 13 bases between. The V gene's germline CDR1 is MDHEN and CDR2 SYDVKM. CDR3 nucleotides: TGTGCCAGCAGCCTACGGTGGGTACAGCATTTT. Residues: CASSLRWVQHF.

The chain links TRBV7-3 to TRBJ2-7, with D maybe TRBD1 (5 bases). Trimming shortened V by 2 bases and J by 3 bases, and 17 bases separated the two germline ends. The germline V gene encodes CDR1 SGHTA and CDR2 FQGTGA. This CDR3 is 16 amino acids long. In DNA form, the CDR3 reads TGTGCCAGCAGCTTAGTGTGGGATACCGACAGCTACGAGCAGTACTTC. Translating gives CASSLVWDTDSYEQYF.

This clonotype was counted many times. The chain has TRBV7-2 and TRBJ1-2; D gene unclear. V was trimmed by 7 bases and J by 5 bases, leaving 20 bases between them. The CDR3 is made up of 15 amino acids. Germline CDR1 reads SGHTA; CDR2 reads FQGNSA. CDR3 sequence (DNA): TGTGCCAGCACTGTCCGATCGGCTTCATTTTATGGCTACACCTTC. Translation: CASTVRSASFYGYTF.